This TCR beta chain was sequenced in a study of OX40 agonist ivuxolimab in advanced cancers. Background on the study: From 23 to 79 years was the age range, with a mean of 60 years, and about 83% were male.

Broader study findings: Compared with CD4+, CD8+ T cells on average had more expanded clones. Expansion of clones was among the lowest in partial responders at 0.1-3.0 mg/kg.

Only in-frame clones appear in the TCRdb table, and some are missing; sequencing was by immunoSEQ multiplex PCR. This sample has over 65,000 clones; about 90% occur once, and the top ten carry 0.5% to 0.55%. The length of the CDR3 is 15 residues. Losses at the gene ends were 6 bases for V and 3 bases for J; bases not matched to a gene: 7. The germline V gene encodes CDR1 SGHRS and CDR2 YFSETQ. Comments on this clone: Its antigen is as yet unknown.

The specimen was CD4+ or CD8+ T cells sorted from blood, collected in a trial of the OX40 agonist ivuxolimab. The rearrangement links TRBV5-1 to TRBJ2-1; 9 bases fit TRBD2. This TCR derives from an adult with an advanced solid tumor such as melanoma, head and neck, liver or kidney cancer. CDR3 sequence (DNA): TGCGCCAGCAATCTCGCGGGAGGGGGCTACAATGAGCAGTTCTTC. Protein: CASNLAGGGYNEQFF.